The 12 T cell receptor beta chains in this list originate from one sample, sequenced in a study of neurological immune-mediated disorders. MiXCR was run by TCRdb on the 5' RACE reads, yielding one entry per CDR3 protein. The sample lists roughly 100,000 distinct CDR3 sequences; 11% were seen once. Indicated time point: longitudinal time-point 3. Sequenced sample: PBMCs. These receptors all come from a female donor with HTLV-1-associated myelopathy (HAM/TSP).

This clonotype was seen a few times. The rearrangement uses TRBV5-1 and TRBJ2-2; 10 positions match TRBD2. This CDR3 is 16 amino acids long. CDR1 is SGHRS and CDR2 is YFSETQ in the germline V gene. The junction had 3 bases not matched to a gene; V was cut back by 3 bases and J by 1 base. The CDR3 loop reads CASSSSSGGNTGELFF. In nucleotides, the CDR3 is TGCGCCAGCAGCTCCTCTAGCGGGGGGAACACCGGGGAGCTGTTTTTT.

This rearrangement joins TRBV12-3 or TRBV12-4 to TRBJ2-1; TRBD2 agrees at 7 bases. The CDR3 covers 16 residues. The V gene end was trimmed by 5 bases and the J gene end by 6 bases; junction bases not matched to a gene: 13. CDR3 sequence: CASSPWAGTISNEQFF. The CDR3 DNA reads as TGTGCCAGCAGTCCTTGGGCGGGGACTATCTCCAATGAGCAGTTCTTC.

This clonotype was found many times. This chain connects TRBV5-1 to TRBJ2-3, with D unclear. Trimming pared 0 bases from V and 7 bases from J, leaving 6 bases between. Germline CDR1 SGHRS, CDR2 YFSETQ. This CDR3 contains 12 residues. This CDR3 is CASSLGPNTQYF. The CDR3 DNA sequence: TGCGCCAGCAGCTTGGGACCAAATACGCAGTATTTT.

CDR3 residues: CASSPASGNEQFF. DNA of the CDR3: TGTGCCAGCAGCCCTGCGAGTGGCAATGAGCAGTTCTTC. The chain links TRBV28 to TRBJ2-1; D remains ambiguous. Per the germline V gene, CDR1 is MDHEN and CDR2 is SYDVKM. Deletions cut 6 bases from V and 6 bases from J, with 12 bases between. This CDR3 is 13 amino acids long.

This clonotype appeared many times. The V and J genes are TRBV7-9 and TRBJ2-7; no definite D call. The CDR3 length is 15 residues. V lost 0 bases to trimming and J lost 7 bases, with 16 bases between them. Germline V gene data show CDR1 as SEHNR and CDR2 as FQNEAQ (reference sequence). CDR3 in DNA: TGTGCCAGCAGCTTAGCGGACGGACGGACGAGGGAGCAGTACTTC. It translates to CASSLADGRTREQYF.

In this sample, this clonotype turned up many times. The V gene is TRBV4-2, the J gene TRBJ1-1, with D unclear. The germline V gene has CDR1 LGHNA and CDR2 YNFKEQ. V was pared by 2 bases and J by 7 bases, with 8 bases between. The CDR3 sequence is 12 residues long. Here the CDR3 DNA reads TGTGCCAGCAGCCAAACCCGAGTTGAAGCTTTCTTT. Translated: CASSQTRVEAFF.

This clonotype was counted many times. This rearrangement joins TRBV5-1 to TRBJ2-4; D not certain. This CDR3 region has 13 residues. V was shortened by 4 bases and J by 6 bases, with 11 bases between the two germline ends. Germline CDR1 is SGHRS and CDR2 is YFSETQ. The CDR3 nucleotides read TGCGCCAGCAGCCAAGCCCCGCGAAACATTCAGTACTTC. Translated, it gives CASSQAPRNIQYF.

This clonotype has at least ten counts. The genes are TRBV5-1 and TRBJ1-1; D not certain. The V and J ends lost 4 bases and 3 bases respectively, with 16 bases between them. The CDR3 is 15 amino acids. CDR1 is SGHRS and CDR2 is YFSETQ in the germline V gene. The CDR3 reads CASSDAEGQYTEAFF. The CDR3 nucleotides are TGCGCCAGCAGCGATGCCGAGGGTCAGTACACTGAAGCTTTCTTT.

The chain uses TRBV20-1 and TRBJ2-7, with 8 bases matching TRBD1. J lost 2 bases, V lost 6 bases, and 12 bases had no gene match. Germline loops: CDR1 DFQATT, CDR2 SNEGSKA (reference sequence). This CDR3 contains 15 residues. In DNA form, the CDR3 reads TGCAGTGCGACAAACCCTCAGGGGGCCCCCTACGAGCAGTACTTC. Protein product: CSATNPQGAPYEQYF.

This clonotype has ten or more counts. This chain connects TRBV5-1 to TRBJ2-7; 8 positions agree with TRBD2. J was trimmed by 0 bases and V by 4 bases; bases with no gene match: 6. Per the germline V gene, CDR1 is SGHRS and CDR2 is YFSETQ. CDR3 length equals 15 residues. CDR3 region: CASSPGGSVSYEQYF. In DNA form, the CDR3 reads TGCGCCAGCAGCCCGGGGGGGTCTGTCTCCTACGAGCAGTACTTC.

This clonotype appeared many times. This chain joins TRBV12-3 or TRBV12-4 and TRBJ2-3; a weak D match, TRBD2 (7 bases). The length of the CDR3 is 16 residues. Deletions cut 2 bases from V and 4 bases from J, with 16 bases between. The chain's CDR3 is CASSLHRGAGADTQYF. In nucleotides, the CDR3 is TGTGCCAGCAGTTTACACCGGGGGGCCGGCGCAGATACGCAGTATTTT.

This clonotype was found many times. The rearrangement links TRBV9 to TRBJ2-2; the match to TRBD1 covers 7 bases. Germline V gene data show CDR1 as SGDLS and CDR2 as YYNGEE. This CDR3 has 15 residues. Germline trimming cut 4 bases from V and 5 bases from J; bases unmatched to any gene: 8. The CDR3 loop is CASSLGDRPTGELFF. The DNA of the CDR3 is TGTGCCAGCAGCCTAGGGGACAGACCAACCGGGGAGCTGTTTTTT. The full variable domain, with the rest looked up from reference TRBV9 and TRBJ2-2, is DSGVTQTPKHLITATGQRVTLRCSPRSGDLSVYWYQQSLDQGLQFLIQYYNGEERAKGNILERFSAQQFPDLHSELNLSSLELGDSALYFCASSLGDRPTGELFFGEGSRLTVL.